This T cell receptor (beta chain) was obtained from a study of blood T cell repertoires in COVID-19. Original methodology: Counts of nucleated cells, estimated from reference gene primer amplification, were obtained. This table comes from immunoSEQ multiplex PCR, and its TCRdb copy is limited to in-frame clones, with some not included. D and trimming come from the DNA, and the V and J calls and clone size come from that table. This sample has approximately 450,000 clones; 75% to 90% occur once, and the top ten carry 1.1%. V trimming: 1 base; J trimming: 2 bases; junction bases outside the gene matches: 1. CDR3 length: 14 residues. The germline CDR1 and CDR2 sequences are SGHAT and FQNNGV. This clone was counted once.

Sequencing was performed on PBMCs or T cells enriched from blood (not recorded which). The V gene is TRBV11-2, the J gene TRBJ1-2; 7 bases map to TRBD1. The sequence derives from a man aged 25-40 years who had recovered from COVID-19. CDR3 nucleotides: TGTGCCAGCAGCTTAGGGACAGGCAACTATGGCTACACCTTC. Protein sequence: CASSLGTGNYGYTF.